This TCR beta chain appears in the sequencing data of a study of OX40 agonist ivuxolimab in advanced cancers. Study-wide context: Every 2 weeks, patients received ivuxolimab intravenously, dosed at 0.01 to 10 mg/kg. Study outcomes and limitations: Antigen targets of the expanded peripheral T cells went undetermined.

With respect to this clone: Its specificity is not known.

Libraries were prepared by immunoSEQ multiplex PCR; TCRdb keeps only in-frame clonotypes and omits some of them. The sample has around 54,000 clones, 75% to 95% seen once. This CDR3 contains 12 residues. Germline V lookup: CDR1 PRHDT, CDR2 FYEKMQ (reference sequence). Trimming took off 6 bases at V and 0 bases at J, with 6 bases between the two ends. This receptor was identified in an adult with an advanced solid tumor such as melanoma, head and neck, liver or kidney cancer. The chain combines TRBV13 with TRBJ2-7; D uncertain. Material: CD4+ or CD8+ T cells sorted from blood, obtained in a trial of the OX40 agonist ivuxolimab. The DNA of the CDR3 is TGTGCCAGCAGGGCTAACTCCTACGAGCAGTACTTC. Its translation: CASRANSYEQYF.